This passage covers 28 T cell receptor beta chains from one sample sequenced in a study of T cells in localized non-small cell lung cancer. Generated by immunoSEQ multiplex PCR, the TCRdb table keeps only in-frame clones and is missing some. The sample lists 20,000 to 25,000 clones, 75% to 90% occurring once. The sample in question was peripheral blood, obtained before any cancer treatment. These receptor sequences come from a female donor over 55 with stage I lung adenocarcinoma.

J is TRBJ1-5 and V is TRBV5-8; D call uncertain. Trimming left V 4 bases short and J 6 bases short, with 17 bases between. Germline V gene data show CDR1 as SGHTS and CDR2 as YDEGEE. This CDR3 has 15 amino acids. Here the CDR3 reads CASSPGQFPSQPQHF. In DNA, the CDR3 is TGTGCCAGCAGCCCCGGGCAGTTCCCTAGTCAGCCCCAGCATTTT.

The chain is built from TRBV5-3 and TRBJ1-2; no clear D. TRBV5-3 is an open reading frame, and its role is uncertain. The CDR3 has 15 residues. V lost 0 bases to trimming and J lost 7 bases, with 16 bases between them. This CDR3 reads CARSLVRHGVAGYTF. CDR3 nucleotides: TGTGCCAGAAGCTTGGTACGTCACGGAGTGGCTGGCTACACCTTC.

This clone was seen only once. This chain joins TRBV30 and TRBJ1-6, with a possible D match to TRBD1 (5 bases). This CDR3 spans 15 amino acids. The germline V gene encodes CDR1 GTSNPN and CDR2 SVGIG (reference sequence). Trimming pared 3 bases from V and 1 base from J, leaving 10 bases between. For the CDR3, the DNA is TGTGCCTGGAGGGGTTGGGGGTCCTATAATTCACCCCTCCACTTT. This sequence encodes CAWRGWGSYNSPLHF.

This rearrangement joins TRBV5-4 to TRBJ1-1; 9 bases are a match to TRBD1. Germline CDR1 SGHNT, CDR2 YYREEE (reference sequence). The junction had 5 bases not matched to a gene; V was cut back by 0 bases and J by 2 bases. The CDR3 extends over 16 amino acids. CDR3 nucleotides: TGTGCCAGCAGCTTGGTGCCGGGACAGGGAAACACTGAAGCTTTCTTT. Residues: CASSLVPGQGNTEAFF.

Only a few counts were recorded for this clone. This chain uses TRBV19 with TRBJ1-2; D is perhaps TRBD1 (6 bases). Germline CDR1 and CDR2: LNHDA and SQIVND (reference sequence). The CDR3 is made up of 15 amino acids. Trimming pared 5 bases from V and 6 bases from J, leaving 19 bases between. CDR3 nucleotides: TGTGCCAGTAGTTGGCGACAGGCCCTGGGCGATGGCTACACCTTC. It translates to CASSWRQALGDGYTF.

CDR3 protein: CASSSGRGAERDTQYF. The CDR3 DNA reads as TGTGCCAGCAGCAGTGGGAGGGGCGCCGAGAGAGATACGCAGTATTTT. The chain is built from TRBV7-3 and TRBJ2-3, with 7 bases that match TRBD2. The CDR3 spans 16 residues. Trimming took 5 bases from V and 5 from J; bases not matched to a gene: 13. CDR1 and CDR2 (germline): SGHTA, FQGTGA.

The gene calls are TRBV29-1 and TRBJ1-1, with a possible D match to TRBD1 (6 bases). This CDR3 has 13 residues. Germline CDR1 is SQVTM and CDR2 is ANQGSEA. CDR3 loop: CSVEGGLQRRAFF. The DNA of the CDR3 is TGCAGTGTCGAGGGGGGGTTACAGCGAAGAGCTTTCTTT.

J is TRBJ1-1 and V is TRBV15; a possible D gene is TRBD1 (6 bases). This CDR3 is built from 18 residues. V dropped 1 base and J dropped 1 base, with 19 bases sitting between them. CDR1 and CDR2 (germline): LNHNV, YYDKDF (reference sequence). CDR3: CATSRGGGGHLRNTEAFF. The CDR3 DNA reads as TGTGCCACCAGCAGAGGTGGCGGGGGGCATCTACGGAACACTGAAGCTTTCTTT.

The gene calls are TRBV6-6 and TRBJ2-3, with D uncertain. Germline CDR1 reads MNHNY; CDR2 reads SVGAGI (reference sequence). V was shortened by 2 bases and J by 5 bases, with 8 bases between the two germline ends. The CDR3 is 13 residues long. The chain's CDR3 is CASSYRAVDTQYF. The CDR3 nucleotides are TGTGCCAGCAGTTACAGGGCAGTAGATACGCAGTATTTT.

The V call is TRBV19, the J call TRBJ1-2, with D possibly being TRBD1 (6 bases). V was trimmed by 5 bases and J by 4 bases, leaving 11 bases between them. CDR3 length equals 13 residues. Looked up from germline, CDR1 is LNHDA and CDR2 is SQIVND (reference sequence). Here the CDR3 reads CASSPQGTYGYTF. CDR3 bases: TGTGCCAGTAGTCCACAGGGAACCTATGGCTACACCTTC.

V is TRBV5-1 and J is TRBJ2-5; 8 bases agree with TRBD1. The CDR3 has 15 amino acids. Looked up from germline, CDR1 is SGHRS and CDR2 is YFSETQ. V trimming: 7 bases; J trimming: 4 bases; junction bases outside the gene matches: 12. The CDR3 sequence: CASYKGQGARETQYF. In nucleotides, the CDR3 is TGCGCCAGCTACAAGGGGCAGGGGGCGCGAGAGACCCAGTACTTC. Combining the CDR3 with reference TRBV5-1 and TRBJ2-5 gives the whole variable domain KAGVTQTPRYLIKTRGQQVTLSCSPISGHRSVSWYQQTPGQGLQFLFEYFSETQRNKGNFPGRFSGRQFSNSRSEMNVSTLELGDSALYLCASYKGQGARETQYFGPGTRLLVL.

This chain uses TRBV2 with TRBJ2-3; 7 bases are shared with TRBD1. The CDR3 runs 15 residues. Germline V lookup: CDR1 SNHLY, CDR2 FYNNEI. V dropped 4 bases and J dropped 4; count of bases not matched to a gene: 8. DNA for the CDR3: TGTGCCAGCAGTGTCACAGGGGTAATAGCAGATACGCAGTATTTT. Translated, it gives CASSVTGVIADTQYF. The variable domain in full, completed from reference TRBV2 and TRBJ2-3, reads EPEVTQTPSHQVTQMGQEVILRCVPISNHLYFYWYRQILGQKVEFLVSFYNNEISEKSEIFDDQFSVERPDGSNFTLKIRSTKLEDSAMYFCASSVTGVIADTQYFGPGTRLTVL.

The CDR3 spells CASSESGLWEQYF. The CDR3, as DNA: TGCGCCAGCAGTGAGAGTGGGTTGTGGGAGCAGTACTTC. This chain joins TRBV10-1 and TRBJ2-7; D unclear. Germline lookup yields CDR1 WNHNN and CDR2 SYGVQD (reference sequence). V was cut by 2 bases and J by 7 bases, with 12 bases left in between. The CDR3 is 13 amino acids.

The chain recombines TRBV6-1 with TRBJ1-6; 10 positions match TRBD1. The trim removed 5 bases at V and 9 bases at J, leaving 7 bases unmatched. The CDR3 is made up of 15 amino acids. The V gene's germline CDR1 is MNHNS and CDR2 SASEGT. The CDR3 nucleotides read TGTGCCAGCAGTCGACAGGGGGCTTTAGGTTCACCCCTCCACTTT. This gives the protein CASSRQGALGSPLHF.

The chain carries TRBV21-1 and TRBJ1-1. TRBV21-1 is a known pseudogene. This CDR3 comprises 13 residues. CDR3 sequence: CASSKGSRDEAFF. The CDR3 region has the DNA TGTGCCAGCAGCAAGGGCAGTAGGGATGAAGCTTTCTTT.

The V call is TRBV7-9, the J call TRBJ2-1; D is perhaps TRBD1 or TRBD2 (5 bases each). Looked up from germline, CDR1 is SEHNR and CDR2 is FQNEAQ (reference sequence). Trimming cost V 3 bases and J 7 bases, with 13 bases left between them. The CDR3 extends over 14 amino acids. CDR3 amino acids: CASSFGTSSNEQFF. As DNA, the CDR3 is TGTGCCAGCAGCTTCGGGACCAGTAGTAATGAGCAGTTCTTC.

The chain joins TRBV30 to TRBJ2-7, with 8 positions matching TRBD1. Germline CDR1 and CDR2: GTSNPN and SVGIG (reference sequence). V lost 4 bases, J lost 4 bases, and 6 bases stayed unmatched. CDR3 length: 13 amino acids. The CDR3 DNA is TGTGCCTGGAAAGGGGACAGGCGATACGAGCAGTACTTC. Its translation is CAWKGDRRYEQYF.

V usage is TRBV5-8 and J usage is TRBJ2-5, with 7 bases matching TRBD1. The CDR3 spans 13 residues. Trimming at V came to 5 bases and at J to 5 bases, leaving 6 bases not matched to a gene. Looked up from germline, CDR1 is SGHTS and CDR2 is YDEGEE. CDR3 loop: CASRLTGSETQYF. CDR3 coding DNA: TGTGCCAGCAGGTTGACAGGGTCGGAGACCCAGTACTTC.

The chain combines TRBV15 with TRBJ2-3, with 9 positions matching TRBD1. Trimming removed 9 bases from V and 6 bases from J; junction bases left unmatched: 16. The CDR3 is 16 amino acids. Germline values: CDR1 LNHNV, CDR2 YYDKDF (reference sequence). In DNA, the CDR3 is TGTGCCACAAGTCGGGTCCTGGGGACAGGGCGGGATACGCAGTATTTT. It specifies CATSRVLGTGRDTQYF.

V and J are TRBV19 and TRBJ1-1; TRBD1 matches at 7 bases. Germline values: CDR1 LNHDA, CDR2 SQIVND (reference sequence). CDR3 length equals 15 residues. The V segment lost 5 bases and the J segment 1 base; nucleotides outside the gene matches: 7. CDR3 sequence: CASSFLGTANTEAFF. The CDR3 DNA reads as TGTGCCAGTAGTTTCCTCGGGACAGCGAACACTGAAGCTTTCTTT.

Regarding this clone: One end of the junction fails to match germline, which may point to a read error. The chain is built from TRBV2 and TRBJ1-2; the D is unclear. Germline V lookup: CDR1 SNHLY, CDR2 FYNNEI. The CDR3 extends over 14 amino acids. The CDR3 sequence is CASRIRQTRYSYTF. The CDR3 bases are TGTGCCAGCAGAATCCGTCAGACCCGCTATAGCTACACCTTC.

The chain employs TRBV2 and TRBJ2-5; 10 bases match TRBD1. J gave up 0 bases and V 9 bases, and 13 bases lay outside the gene matches. Germline V gene lookup returns CDR1 SNHLY and CDR2 FYNNEI. This CDR3 has 17 residues. The CDR3 region is CASRETGGVINQETQYF. The CDR3 nucleotides read TGTGCCAGTAGAGAGACAGGGGGCGTAATTAACCAAGAGACCCAGTACTTC.

The chain links TRBV6-6 to TRBJ1-1, with a tentative D call TRBD1 (5 bases). This CDR3 is built from 13 residues. The V end was cut by 6 bases, the J end by 4 bases, with 12 bases between. Germline CDR1 reads MNHNY; CDR2 reads SVGAGI (reference sequence). CDR3 in DNA: TGTGCCAGCAGAGGGGAAAGAGGCACTGAAGCTTTCTTT. It yields the protein CASRGERGTEAFF.

The chain carries TRBV4-1 and TRBJ2-1, with D uncertain. Germline CDR1 is MGHRA and CDR2 is YSYEKL. With 4 bases removed from V and 2 bases from J, the gap between germline ends came to 3 bases. The CDR3 has 12 amino acids. The CDR3 sequence is CASSLPYNEQFF. The DNA of the CDR3 is TGCGCCAGCAGCCTCCCCTACAATGAGCAGTTCTTC.

The count of this clone is one. The chain is built from TRBV18 and TRBJ2-5; the D gene is possibly TRBD1 (5 bases). CDR1 KGHSH and CDR2 LQKENI come from the germline V gene. Trimming removed 3 bases from V and 6 bases from J, with 11 bases in between. The CDR3 totals 13 residues. DNA for the CDR3: TGTGCCAGCTCACCCCAGGGAATGAAGACCCAGTACTTC. Its protein is CASSPQGMKTQYF.

J is TRBJ1-2 and V is TRBV7-9, with TRBD1 identical over 8 bases. The CDR3 totals 13 residues. The germline CDR1 and CDR2 sequences are SEHNR and FQNEAQ (reference sequence). J gave up 8 bases and V 4 bases, and 6 bases lay outside the gene matches. The CDR3 bases are TGTGCCAGCAGCTCCGGACAGGGTTCGGGCTACACCTTC. It yields the protein CASSSGQGSGYTF. The variable domain in full, with the rest retrieved from reference TRBV7-9 and TRBJ1-2, is DTGVSQNPRHKITKRGQNVTFRCDPISEHNRLYWYRQTLGQGPEFLTYFQNEAQLEKSRLLSDRFSAERPKGSFSTLEIQRTEQGDSAMYLCASSSGQGSGYTFGSGTRLTVV.

The CDR3 region is CASSLASGRTEAFF. CDR3 in DNA: TGCGCCAGCAGCTTGGCCTCTGGGAGGACTGAAGCTTTCTTT. The rearrangement links TRBV5-1 to TRBJ1-1; D gene uncertain. The CDR3 consists of 14 residues. Trimming shortened V by 0 bases and J by 5 bases, and 11 bases separated the two germline ends. The germline CDR1 and CDR2 sequences are SGHRS and YFSETQ.

V is TRBV12-5 and J is TRBJ1-1, with TRBD1 identical over 7 bases. This CDR3 has 17 amino acids. V lost 0 bases and J lost 5; bases outside the gene matches: 12. Germline V gives CDR1 LGHNT, CDR2 FRNRAP. The CDR3 DNA is TGTGCTAGTGGTTTGGTGGCAGGGGGGACCATTAGGACTGAAGCTTTCTTT. Translating it yields CASGLVAGGTIRTEAFF.